These T cell receptor beta chains were read from a single sample in a study of shared clonotypes between healthy human individuals. Produced via immunoSEQ multiplex PCR; TCRdb's table is partial and in-frame only. The data show about 1 million clones, more than 65% seen once. Material: memory CD4+ T cells sorted from blood. These receptors were obtained from a man aged 18-30 years in good health. The CDR3 runs from the conserved cysteine through the conserved F or W. Fields, in order: D gene, J gene, V gene, clone size, CDR3 protein, CDR3 DNA. A D gene is named only where the DNA matches it firmly. Part of the rows lack a size; the others show once, few, many or a class for expanded clones.

.,TRBJ1-2,TRBV11-2,.,CASSLSGSGYTF,TGTGCCAGCAGCTTAAGCGGCTCTGGCTACACCTTC
.,TRBJ1-4,TRBV6-1,.,CASSERGSRRKLFF,TGTGCCAGCAGTGAAAGGGGCTCTCGACGAAAACTGTTTTTT
TRBD2,TRBJ2-4,TRBV7-2,.,CASSLNPSGSWQNIQYF,TGTGCCAGCAGCCTAAACCCTAGCGGGAGTTGGCAAAACATTCAGTACTTC
.,TRBJ1-6,TRBV9,.,CASSAASNSPLHF,TGTGCCAGCAGCGCCGCCAGCAATTCACCCCTCCACTTT
.,TRBJ2-1,TRBV4-1,.,CASSQRTVLEQFF,TGCGCCAGCAGCCAGCGGACGGTTCTTGAGCAGTTCTTC
TRBD1,TRBJ1-2,TRBV19,.,CASNEQGAPRYGYTF,TGTGCCAGTAACGAACAGGGGGCCCCCCGGTATGGCTACACCTTC
.,TRBJ1-2,TRBV4-2,.,CASSQDWGNYGYTF,TGTGCCAGCAGCCAGGATTGGGGCAACTATGGCTACACCTTC
.,TRBJ1-2,TRBV6-1,few,CASSHQGGYTF,TGTGCCAGCAGCCACCAGGGAGGCTACACCTTC
.,TRBJ2-5,TRBV11-2,.,CASSFFGLAGETQYF,TGTGCCAGCAGCTTTTTCGGTCTGGCTGGAGAGACCCAGTACTTC
TRBD2,TRBJ2-1,TRBV30,.,CAWSSGAGPAQFF,TGTGCCTGGAGTTCGGGAGCGGGACCAGCGCAGTTCTTC
.,TRBJ2-7,TRBV4-2,.,CASSQVRGLIYEQYF,TGTGCCAGCAGCCAAGTGCGGGGACTCATCTACGAGCAGTACTTC
TRBD1,TRBJ2-5,TRBV19,.,CASGTPGQGGETQYF,TGTGCCAGTGGGACCCCGGGACAGGGGGGAGAGACCCAGTACTTC
.,TRBJ2-2,TRBV7-9,.,CASSRRSGDTGELFF,TGTGCCAGCAGCCGGAGGTCTGGGGATACCGGGGAGCTGTTTTTT
.,TRBJ1-4,TRBV6-5,.,CASRRGTNEKLFF,TGTGCCAGCAGGAGGGGAACTAATGAAAAACTGTTTTTT
TRBD1,TRBJ2-1,TRBV6-5,.,CASRATGATYNEQFF,TGTGCCAGCAGAGCCACAGGGGCGACCTACAATGAGCAGTTCTTC
TRBD2,TRBJ2-3,TRBV27,.,CASSDNSGGVGQYF,TGTGCCAGCAGCGACAATAGCGGGGGGGTCGGGCAGTATTTT
TRBD1,TRBJ2-7,TRBV6-6,few,CASRDRGTAEQYF,TGTGCCAGCCGGGACAGGGGTACGGCCGAGCAGTACTTC
.,TRBJ2-5,TRBV19,.,CASRGPERETQYF,TGTGCCAGTCGGGGGCCCGAGAGAGAGACCCAGTACTTC
.,TRBJ1-2,TRBV27,.,CASSSGEGKGYTF,TGTGCCAGCAGTTCCGGGGAGGGAAAGGGCTACACCTTC
.,TRBJ2-5,TRBV19,.,CASIRRGGSETQYF,TGTGCCAGTATTCGAAGGGGGGGGTCGGAGACCCAGTACTTC
.,TRBJ1-1,TRBV6-5,.,CASSRGFTAGTEAFF,TGTGCCAGCAGTCGCGGATTCACGGCGGGCACTGAAGCTTTCTTT
TRBD1,TRBJ1-2,TRBV6-6,.,CASTPDRVGGGYTF,TGTGCCAGCACCCCCGACAGGGTGGGCGGTGGCTACACCTTC
TRBD1,TRBJ1-1,TRBV10-3,.,CAITRTGDTEAFF,TGTGCCATCACCAGGACAGGGGACACTGAAGCTTTCTTT
.,TRBJ2-2,TRBV4-1,.,CASSQRSQDTGELFF,TGCGCCAGCAGCCAAAGGTCACAGGACACCGGGGAGCTGTTTTTT
.,TRBJ2-3,TRBV5-1,.,CASSLAPGSLTDTQYF,TGCGCCAGCAGCTTGGCCCCAGGAAGCCTAACAGATACGCAGTATTTT
.,TRBJ2-6,TRBV29-1,.,CSVETHSGANVLTF,TGCAGCGTTGAAACACACTCTGGGGCCAACGTCCTGACTTTC
.,TRBJ1-5,TRBV19,few,CASRLTGPNQPQHF,TGTGCCAGTAGGCTCACAGGACCCAATCAGCCCCAGCATTTT
.,TRBJ2-3,TRBV4-2,.,CASSQDTVPRWAGNTADTQYF,TGTGCCAGCAGCCAAGATACCGTTCCCCGGTGGGCAGGGAATACGGCGGATACGCAGTATTTT
.,TRBJ2-3,TRBV28,.,CASSWDGSSTDTQYF,TGTGCCAGCAGCTGGGACGGCTCTAGCACAGATACGCAGTATTTT
TRBD1,TRBJ2-7,TRBV19,.,CASSIAQGAGEQYF,TGTGCCAGTAGTATAGCGCAGGGGGCGGGCGAGCAGTACTTC
.,TRBJ1-5,TRBV7-3,many,CASSLGGANQPQHF,TGTGCCAGCAGCTTGGGAGGGGCCAATCAGCCCCAGCATTTT
.,TRBJ1-6,TRBV7-2,.,CASSQDYGDGRNSPLHF,TGCGCCAGCAGCCAAGATTACGGAGACGGCAGGAATTCACCCCTCCACTTT
TRBD2,TRBJ2-2,TRBV4-1,.,CASSRSSGGPTGELFF,TGCGCCAGCAGCCGAAGTAGCGGGGGTCCCACCGGGGAGCTGTTTTTT
.,TRBJ1-2,TRBV4-1,.,CASSQEGLPGRDGGYTF,TGCGCCAGCAGCCAAGAAGGCCTCCCGGGCAGGGACGGCGGCTACACCTTC
.,TRBJ1-2,TRBV12-2,.,CASRLAPHGHPGHYGYTF,TGTGCAAGTCGCTTAGCGCCCCACGGACATCCGGGACACTATGGCTACACCTTC
TRBD1,TRBJ1-1,TRBV5-4,.,CASSLKRTGDTEAFF,TGTGCCAGCAGCTTAAAGAGGACAGGGGACACTGAAGCTTTCTTT
TRBD1,TRBJ1-1,TRBV18,once,CASSPNEGTGSTEAFF,TGTGCCAGCTCACCAAACGAAGGGACAGGGAGCACTGAAGCTTTCTTT
TRBD1,TRBJ1-6,TRBV28,.,CASSTDREGGNSPLHF,TGTGCCAGCAGCACAGACAGGGAAGGGGGGAATTCACCCCTCCACTTT
.,TRBJ2-3,TRBV6-1,.,CASSALTGTRDTQYF,TGTGCCAGCAGTGCCCTGACAGGGACTAGAGATACGCAGTATTTT
.,TRBJ2-5,TRBV6-5,.,CASSFQGKETQYF,TGTGCCAGCAGTTTTCAGGGGAAAGAGACCCAGTACTTC